These T cell receptor beta chains were read from a single sample in a study of control samples from healthy donors and cancer patients. Here immunoSEQ multiplex PCR was the method, and the copy in TCRdb shows in-frame clones only, minus some. The repertoire includes tens of thousands of clones, roughly 85% of them detected once, and 47% sits in the top ten. Source material: blood. The source is a man aged 55 to 70 in good health. Each CDR3 is given with its conserved first and last residue. The D gene is left open where the match is weak. Some rows mark clone size as missing; the rest say once, few, many or name a class of expanded clone.

j_call | v_call | d_call | clone_size | cdr3_nt | cdr3_aa
TRBJ1-6 | TRBV23-1 | . | . | TGCGCCAGCAGTCAATCAAACCGCGCCTTCTTGGATTCACCCCTCCACTTT | CASSQSNRAFLDSPLHF
TRBJ1-5 | TRBV30 | TRBD1 | . | TGTGCCTGGAGTGGCGGGACAGGGAATCAGCCCCAGCATTTT | CAWSGGTGNQPQHF
TRBJ2-2 | TRBV5-5 | . | . | TGTGCCAGCAGCTTAGGCCCGAACACCGGGGAGCTGTTTTTT | CASSLGPNTGELFF
TRBJ2-6 | TRBV7-9 | . | . | TGTGCCAGCAGCTTAAGGTCGACACCTGGGGCCAACGTCCTGACTTTC | CASSLRSTPGANVLTF
TRBJ2-3 | TRBV7-3 | . | . | TGTGCCAGCAGTGAATCCGGGGGTCCTAGCACAGATACGCAGTATTTT | CASSESGGPSTDTQYF
TRBJ1-5 | TRBV19 | . | . | TGTGCCAGTAGAACGCACATTCGCAATCAGCCCCAGCATTTT | CASRTHIRNQPQHF
TRBJ1-1 | TRBV7-2 | . | . | TGTGCCAGCAGCAAAGGGAGAAGCACTGAAGCTTTCTTT | CASSKGRSTEAFF
TRBJ1-5 | TRBV7-9 | . | . | TGTGCCAGCAGCTTGGGTGAGCTTCAGCCCCAGCATTTT | CASSLGELQPQHF
TRBJ1-2 | TRBV27 | . | . | TGTGCCAGCAATGACCCCCAAGGGGGCTACACCTTC | CASNDPQGGYTF
TRBJ2-3 | TRBV9 | TRBD1 | . | TGTGCCAGCAGCGACCCGGGACAGGGGGCATTCACAGATACGCAGTATTTT | CASSDPGQGAFTDTQYF
TRBJ1-2 | TRBV2 | TRBD1 | . | TGTGCCAGCAGGGGGACAGTCGCCTATGGCTACACCTTC | CASRGTVAYGYTF
TRBJ2-3 | TRBV9 | . | . | TGTGCCAGCAGCCTTATCCATAGCACAGATACGCAGTATTTT | CASSLIHSTDTQYF
TRBJ2-1 | TRBV3-1/TRBV3-2 | TRBD2 | . | TGTGCCAGCAGGGGGACTAGCGGGAGCGATGAGCAGTTCTTC | CASRGTSGSDEQFF
TRBJ2-7 | TRBV3-1/TRBV3-2 | . | . | TGTGCCAGCAGCCACAGCGACAGACTACCCTACGAGCAGTACTTC | CASSHSDRLPYEQYF
TRBJ1-4 | TRBV24-1 | TRBD1 | once | TGTGCCACCAGTGACCCCCGGACAGGAAATGAAAAACTGTTTTTT | CATSDPRTGNEKLFF
TRBJ1-1 | TRBV3-1/TRBV3-2 | . | . | TGTGCCAGCAGGCTAGGGTCAGCCGGTGATGAAGCTTTCTTT | CASRLGSAGDEAFF
TRBJ1-2 | TRBV6-5 | TRBD1 | . | TGTGCCAGCAGGGCAACAGGGGGTGGCTACACCTTC | CASRATGGGYTF
TRBJ2-5 | TRBV4-1 | TRBD2 | . | TGCGCCAGCAGCCAAGATCCGGAAGCGGGACCGCGACGGACCCAGTACTTC | CASSQDPEAGPRRTQYF
TRBJ2-1 | TRBV19 | . | . | TGTGCCAGTACCACCAAGGGAGTCCTAAGAAACAATGAGCAGTTCTTC | CASTTKGVLRNNEQFF
TRBJ1-3 | TRBV11-3 | . | . | TGTGCCAGCAGCTTAGGCAGCTCTGGAAACACCATATATTTT | CASSLGSSGNTIYF
TRBJ1-6 | TRBV2 | . | . | TGTGCCAGCAGTTCCTTTTCACCCCTCCACTTT | CASSSFSPLHF
TRBJ2-1 | TRBV9 | . | once | TGTGCCAGCAGCCTCCGGGACTCCCCTGGAAATGAGCAGTTCTTC | CASSLRDSPGNEQFF
TRBJ1-1 | TRBV12-3/TRBV12-4 | . | . | TGTGCCAGCAATTGGGGGGGAGAGGTAGCTTTCTTT | CASNWGGEVAFF
TRBJ1-5 | TRBV7-8 | TRBD1 | few | TGTGCCAGCACCTTAGGGGGACAGAGTTATCAGCCCCAGCATTTT | CASTLGGQSYQPQHF
TRBJ2-7 | TRBV4-3 | TRBD1 | . | TGCGCCAGCAGCCAAGGGACAAAACCGACAGGGACCTACGAGCAGTACTTC | CASSQGTKPTGTYEQYF
TRBJ1-1 | TRBV28 | . | . | TGTGCCAGCACCAAAACCCGGACGAGCAGCACTGAAGCTTTCTTT | CASTKTRTSSTEAFF
TRBJ2-1 | TRBV27 | TRBD2 | . | TGTGCCAGCAGTTTAGGGACTAGTAACAACAATGAGCAGTTCTTC | CASSLGTSNNNEQFF
TRBJ1-5 | TRBV6-5 | . | . | TGTGCCAGCAGTTACTCGGGTGTAGGTCAGCCCCAGCATTTT | CASSYSGVGQPQHF
TRBJ2-1 | TRBV24-1 | TRBD1 | . | TGTGCCACCAGTGATTCCGGACAGGGGCTTACCAATGAGCAGTTCTTC | CATSDSGQGLTNEQFF